The 22 T cell receptor beta chains below all came from one sample that was sequenced in a study of T-cell memory formation after mild COVID-19. TCRdb re-called the 5' RACE reads through MiXCR, storing one row per CDR3 protein. The repertoire consists of hundreds of thousands of distinct CDR3 sequences, with about 20% occurring once and the leading ten covering 7% to 9%. The specimen was PBMCs or a T cell subset sorted from them (not recorded which). The receptors derive from an adult woman who had mild COVID-19 (a few samples of this study predate the infection). Cell type and time point are not known.

CDR3 amino acids: CASSLRGSPMELFF. CDR3 sequence (DNA): TGCGCCAGCAGCTTGAGAGGCTCGCCGATGGAGCTGTTTTTT. The chain carries TRBV5-1 and TRBJ2-2; D gene unclear. The CDR3 contains 14 residues. CDR1 and CDR2 (germline): SGHRS, YFSETQ. The V end was cut by 1 base, the J end by 10 bases, with 14 bases between.

V gene TRBV6-5 combines with J gene TRBJ1-2; 8 bases fit TRBD1. Germline V gives CDR1 MNHEY, CDR2 SVGAGI. The CDR3 extends over 12 amino acids. Trimming at V came to 5 bases and at J to 10 bases, leaving 6 bases not matched to a gene. In DNA, the CDR3 is TGTGCCAGCAGTACCAGGGGGCTAGTCTACACCTTC. This sequence encodes CASSTRGLVYTF.

This clonotype was detected only a few times. This chain uses TRBV15 with TRBJ2-7; TRBD1 aligns across 7 bases. V shed 4 bases, J shed 6 bases, and the junction held 9 bases outside the gene matches. Germline CDR1 is LNHNV and CDR2 is YYDKDF (reference sequence). The CDR3 loop spans 14 amino acids. CDR3 protein: CATSTGQAASEQYF. For the CDR3, the DNA is TGTGCCACCAGCACCGGACAGGCGGCCAGCGAGCAGTACTTC.

The CDR3 DNA is TGCAGTTCTGTTACAGGGTCGTATAATTCACCCCTCCACTTT. Protein sequence: CSSVTGSYNSPLHF. This sequence joins TRBV20-1 and TRBJ1-6; the D gene is possibly TRBD1 (6 bases). Looked up from germline, CDR1 is DFQATT and CDR2 is SNEGSKA (reference sequence). V was cut by 8 bases and J by 4 bases, with 15 bases left in between. CDR3 size: 14 residues.

This clonotype was recorded a few times. The chain joins TRBV18 to TRBJ2-7, with a possible D match to TRBD2 (6 bases). Germline CDR1 reads KGHSH; CDR2 reads LQKENI. Trimming removed 3 bases at V and 2 bases at J, with 11 bases between. The CDR3 covers 14 residues. The CDR3 protein is CASSPGGPTYEQYF. CDR3 sequence (DNA): TGTGCCAGCTCACCGGGGGGACCTACCTACGAGCAGTACTTC.

The table lists this clonotype with a count of one. The genes are TRBV29-1 and TRBJ1-2; D may be TRBD1 (6 bases). The germline V gene has CDR1 SQVTM and CDR2 ANQGSEA. Trimming took off 6 bases at V and 8 bases at J, with 13 bases between the two ends. This CDR3 region has 11 residues. The CDR3: CSVRVGGGYTF. CDR3 bases: TGCAGCGTCAGGGTAGGGGGAGGCTACACCTTC.

This chain connects TRBV20-1 to TRBJ1-2; D not resolved. The CDR3 totals 14 residues. Trimming stripped 6 bases from V and 4 bases from J, with 18 bases between. CDR1 is DFQATT, CDR2 SNEGSKA, per germline (reference sequence). CDR3 region: CSAPLGSTLYGYTF. In DNA, the CDR3 is TGCAGTGCCCCTCTCGGGTCTACGCTCTATGGCTACACCTTC.

This clonotype occurred a few times. The chain couples TRBV7-3 to TRBJ1-1, with D uncertain. Germline loops: CDR1 SGHTA, CDR2 FQGTGA. The length of the CDR3 is 15 residues. Trimming took 1 base from V and 1 from J, leaving 10 bases between them. The CDR3 region has the DNA TGTGCCAGCAGCTTAAGGCCGGGAAAGAACACTGAAGCTTTCTTT. It is translated as CASSLRPGKNTEAFF. The full variable domain, in which reference TRBV7-3 and TRBJ1-1 provide the parts outside the CDR3, is GAGVSQTPSNKVTEKGKYVELRCDPISGHTALYWYRQSLGQGPEFLIYFQGTGAADDSGLPNDRFFAVRPEGSVSTLKIQRTERGDSAVYLCASSLRPGKNTEAFFGQGTRLTVV.

The chain has TRBV12-3 or TRBV12-4 and TRBJ1-1; TRBD1 aligns across 8 bases. The V segment lost 4 bases and the J segment 3 bases; nucleotides outside the gene matches: 16. This CDR3 is 18 amino acids long. CDR3 nucleotides: TGTGCCAGCAGTTCCGACAGGGGACGAGTTGGGTGGTACACTGAAGCTTTCTTT. Encoded protein: CASSSDRGRVGWYTEAFF.

This clonotype was seen only a few times. The rearrangement links TRBV12-3 or TRBV12-4 to TRBJ2-7; D gene unclear. V dropped 6 bases and J dropped 4 bases, with 7 bases sitting between them. The CDR3 totals 11 residues. The CDR3 DNA reads as TGTGCCAGCAGCGTGGATTACGAGCAGTACTTC. Encoded protein: CASSVDYEQYF.

This clonotype showed up just a few times. This chain joins TRBV7-2 and TRBJ2-1; a possible D gene is TRBD2 (6 bases). The CDR3 consists of 15 residues. Germline V lookup: CDR1 SGHTA, CDR2 FQGNSA. V lost 1 base, J lost 6 bases, and 13 bases lay in between. The CDR3 spells CASSLVQPGGNEQFF. The CDR3 DNA is TGTGCCAGCAGCTTAGTTCAGCCCGGGGGCAATGAGCAGTTCTTC.

The chain combines TRBV20-1 with TRBJ2-1, with no clear D. The CDR3 loop spans 17 amino acids. Trimming left V 2 bases short and J 4 bases short, with 21 bases between. Germline assignment: CDR1 DFQATT and CDR2 SNEGSKA (reference sequence). The CDR3, as DNA: TGCAGTGCTAGATCCCCATCCGGTGAGGTACCGTACAATGAGCAGTTCTTC. It specifies CSARSPSGEVPYNEQFF.

V and J are TRBV5-5 and TRBJ2-7, with 7 bases aligning to TRBD1. CDR1 is SGHKS and CDR2 is YYEKEE in the germline V gene (reference sequence). This CDR3 region has 15 residues. V lost 0 bases, J lost 2 bases, and 5 bases stayed unmatched. The CDR3 DNA follows: TGTGCCAGCAGCTTGGCCCAGGGGGTAACCTACGAGCAGTACTTC. As protein: CASSLAQGVTYEQYF.

The chain uses TRBV20-1 and TRBJ2-3; 7 positions match TRBD2. Germline V gene sequence: CDR1 DFQATT, CDR2 SNEGSKA (reference sequence). The CDR3 covers 14 residues. Trimming took 0 bases from V and 4 from J; bases not matched to a gene: 4. CDR3 residues: CSARDPGGSDTQYF. CDR3 nucleotides: TGCAGTGCTAGAGATCCGGGAGGTTCAGATACGCAGTATTTT.

This chain uses TRBV5-8 with TRBJ2-7; D unclear. The CDR3 length is 15 residues. The ends were cut back, 0 bases at V and 4 bases at J, with 14 bases in the middle. Germline-derived CDR1 and CDR2 are SGHTS and YDEGEE. CDR3 sequence reads: CASSLDYSLFYEQYF. The CDR3 DNA follows: TGTGCCAGCAGCTTGGACTACAGCCTGTTTTACGAGCAGTACTTC.

This sequence joins TRBV20-1 and TRBJ1-5; D ambiguous. The V gene's germline CDR1 is DFQATT and CDR2 SNEGSKA (reference sequence). This CDR3 has 14 residues. Trimming took off 5 bases at V and 0 bases at J, with 11 bases between the two ends. Written as DNA, the CDR3 is TGCAGTGCTCCCCCGGGCCTTAGCAATCAGCCCCAGCATTTT. Its translation is CSAPPGLSNQPQHF.

This chain uses TRBV12-3 or TRBV12-4 with TRBJ1-4; 9 nucleotides match TRBD1. The CDR3 sequence is 13 residues long. Trimming removed 6 bases from V and 8 bases from J; junction bases left unmatched: 4. The CDR3 region is CASRNRGPEKLFF. CDR3 nucleotide sequence: TGTGCCAGCAGGAACAGGGGGCCGGAAAAACTGTTTTTT.

V gene TRBV20-1 combines with J gene TRBJ2-3; 12 nucleotides align to TRBD1. There are 16 residues in the CDR3. Germline V CDR1 and CDR2: DFQATT, SNEGSKA (reference sequence). V lost 6 bases and J lost 5; bases outside the gene matches: 12. The CDR3 loop is CSAPGTGGPKGDTQYF. The CDR3, as DNA: TGCAGTGCCCCCGGGACAGGGGGCCCTAAAGGAGATACGCAGTATTTT.

The chain links TRBV27 to TRBJ2-7, with 7 bases identical to TRBD1. The CDR3 covers 14 residues. The trim removed 4 bases at V and 2 bases at J, leaving 5 bases unmatched. Germline V lookup: CDR1 MNHEY, CDR2 SMNVEV (reference sequence). CDR3 DNA: TGTGCCAGCAGTTACGGGACAGATCCCTACGAGCAGTACTTC. Translating gives CASSYGTDPYEQYF.

This clonotype was seen a handful of times. The chain carries TRBV7-3 and TRBJ1-1, with D unclear. There are 14 residues in the CDR3. Germline lookup yields CDR1 SGHTA and CDR2 FQGTGA. With 5 bases removed from V and 3 bases from J, the gap between germline ends came to 13 bases. The CDR3: CASSPRARDTEAFF. The CDR3 DNA sequence: TGTGCCAGCAGCCCGAGGGCTCGGGACACTGAAGCTTTCTTT.

The rearrangement links TRBV6-2 or TRBV6-3 to TRBJ1-5; D is possibly TRBD1 (6 bases). CDR3 length: 17 residues. The germline V gene has CDR1 MNHEY and CDR2 SVGEGT. V was pared by 6 bases and J by 0 bases, with 18 bases between. The CDR3 nucleotides are TGTGCCAGCAGCCCCCGGTCAACAGGGTATAGCAATCAGCCCCAGCATTTT. It translates to CASSPRSTGYSNQPQHF.

This chain uses TRBV12-3 or TRBV12-4 with TRBJ1-4, with TRBD1 matching over 7 bases. J gave up 5 bases and V 3 bases, and 3 bases lay outside the gene matches. The CDR3 consists of 14 residues. CDR3 coding DNA: TGTGCCAGCAGTTTTCAGGGGGGGAATGAAAAACTGTTTTTT. Its protein product is CASSFQGGNEKLFF.